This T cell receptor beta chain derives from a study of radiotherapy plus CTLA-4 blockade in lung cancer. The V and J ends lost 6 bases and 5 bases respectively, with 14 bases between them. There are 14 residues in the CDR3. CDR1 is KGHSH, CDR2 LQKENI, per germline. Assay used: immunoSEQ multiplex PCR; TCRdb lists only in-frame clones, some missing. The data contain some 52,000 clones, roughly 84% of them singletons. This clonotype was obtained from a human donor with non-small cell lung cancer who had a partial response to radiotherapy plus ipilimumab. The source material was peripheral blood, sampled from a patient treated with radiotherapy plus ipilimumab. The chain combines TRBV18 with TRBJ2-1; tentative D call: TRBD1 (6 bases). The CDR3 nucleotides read TGTGCCAGCTCCTCAGGGGTCATCGACAATGAGCAGTTCTTC. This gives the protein CASSSGVIDNEQFF.